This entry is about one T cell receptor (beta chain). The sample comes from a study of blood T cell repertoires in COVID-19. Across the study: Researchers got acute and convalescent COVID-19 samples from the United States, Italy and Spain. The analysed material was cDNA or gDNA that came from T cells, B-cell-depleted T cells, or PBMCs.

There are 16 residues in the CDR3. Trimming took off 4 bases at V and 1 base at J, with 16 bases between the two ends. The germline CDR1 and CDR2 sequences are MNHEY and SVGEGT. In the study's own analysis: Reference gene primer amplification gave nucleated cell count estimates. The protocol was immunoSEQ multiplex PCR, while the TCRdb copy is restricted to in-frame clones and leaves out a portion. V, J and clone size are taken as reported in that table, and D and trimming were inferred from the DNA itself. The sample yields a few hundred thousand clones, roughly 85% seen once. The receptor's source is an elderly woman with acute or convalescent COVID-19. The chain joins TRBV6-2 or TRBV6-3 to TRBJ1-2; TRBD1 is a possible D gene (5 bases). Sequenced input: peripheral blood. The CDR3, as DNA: TGTGCCAGCAGTTTACCGGGTCGACAGTTTAACTATGGCTACACCTTC. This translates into CASSLPGRQFNYGYTF.